This T cell receptor (beta chain) appears in the sequencing data of a study of blood T cell repertoires in COVID-19. Study background: Spain, Italy and the United States supplied samples that represented acute and convalescent COVID-19. In each case, the material was cDNA or gDNA derived from T cells, B-cell-depleted T cells, or PBMCs.

The germline CDR1 and CDR2 sequences are GTSNPN and SVGIG (reference sequence). The CDR3 runs to 15 residues. V gave up 2 bases and J gave up 4 bases; unmatched junction bases: 7. The data were produced by immunoSEQ multiplex PCR, yet TCRdb's version contains in-frame clones alone and is incomplete. The repertoire has 250,000 to 350,000 clones, roughly 90% of them found once; the top ten carry approximately 0.84%. The chain combines TRBV30 with TRBJ1-5; TRBD1 aligns across 8 bases. The sequence was obtained from a man between 25 and 39 years old with acute or convalescent COVID-19. The sample taken for sequencing was peripheral blood. The DNA of the CDR3 is TGTGCCTGGAGTTCACAGGGGGGGCCTAATCAGCCCCAGCATTTT. It specifies CAWSSQGGPNQPQHF. Based on the CDR3 plus reference TRBV30 and TRBJ1-5, the full variable domain is SQTIHQWPATLVQPVGSPLSLECTVEGTSNPNLYWYRQAAGRGLQLLFYSVGIGQISSEVPQNLSASRPQDRQFILSSKKLLLSDSGFYLCAWSSQGGPNQPQHFGDGTRLSIL.